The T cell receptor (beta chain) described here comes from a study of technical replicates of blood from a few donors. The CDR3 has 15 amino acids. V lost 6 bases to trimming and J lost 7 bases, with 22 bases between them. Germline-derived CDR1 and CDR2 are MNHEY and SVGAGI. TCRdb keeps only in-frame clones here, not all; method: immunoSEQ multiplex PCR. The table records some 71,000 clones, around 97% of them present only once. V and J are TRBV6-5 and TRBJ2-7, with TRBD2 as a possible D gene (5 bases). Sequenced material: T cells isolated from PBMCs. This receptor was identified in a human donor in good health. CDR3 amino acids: CASSPTPDGRREQYF. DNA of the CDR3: TGTGCCAGCAGCCCAACGCCGGACGGGCGGAGGGAGCAGTACTTC.